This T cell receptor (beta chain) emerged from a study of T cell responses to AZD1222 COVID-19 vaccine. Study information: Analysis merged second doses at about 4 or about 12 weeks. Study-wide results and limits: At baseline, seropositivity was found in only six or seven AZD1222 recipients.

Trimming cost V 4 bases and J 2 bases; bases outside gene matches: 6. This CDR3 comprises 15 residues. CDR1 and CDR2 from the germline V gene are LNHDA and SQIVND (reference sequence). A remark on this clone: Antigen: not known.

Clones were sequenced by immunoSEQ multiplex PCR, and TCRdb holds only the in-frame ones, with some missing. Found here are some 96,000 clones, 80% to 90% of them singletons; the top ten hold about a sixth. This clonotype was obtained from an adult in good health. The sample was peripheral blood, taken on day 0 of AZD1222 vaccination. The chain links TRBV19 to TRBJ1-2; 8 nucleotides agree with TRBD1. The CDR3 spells CASSTPGGLNYGYTF. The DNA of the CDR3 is TGTGCCAGTAGTACCCCAGGGGGCCTCAACTATGGCTACACCTTC. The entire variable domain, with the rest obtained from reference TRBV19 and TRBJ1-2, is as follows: DGGITQSPKYLFRKEGQNVTLSCEQNLNHDAMYWYRQDPGQGLRLIYYSQIVNDFQKGDIAEGYSVSREKKESFPLTVTSAQKNPTAFYLCASSTPGGLNYGYTFGSGTRLTVV.